A selection of T cell receptor beta chains follows, all from one sample in a study of cytomegalovirus exposure and HLA in healthy donors. Method: immunoSEQ multiplex PCR; TCRdb's copy keeps in-frame clones and lacks some. The table records 210,000 or so clones, about 84% of them present only once. Sequenced input: PBMCs. These receptors were obtained from a human donor in good health. Each CDR3 is given with its conserved first and last residue.

j_call v_call cdr3_aa
TRBJ2-5 TRBV5-1 CASSLLLAGGETQYF
TRBJ1-1 TRBV5-1 CASRVEGDTEAFF
TRBJ2-2 TRBV7-2 CASEQFNTGELFF
TRBJ2-7 TRBV13 CASSPVVWRERGSSYEQYF
TRBJ2-1 TRBV27 CASSPILAPSYNEQFF
TRBJ1-2 TRBV5-4 CASSSRQVSRYTF
TRBJ2-1 TRBV2 CASSADRYNEQFF
TRBJ2-2 TRBV29-1 CSVHRTTLGIGELFF
TRBJ1-3 TRBV5-1 CASSRSTGEGNTIYF
TRBJ1-4 TRBV10-2 CASSPGGEKLFF
TRBJ2-7 TRBV27 CASSTTGLGEQYF
TRBJ2-3 TRBV30 CAWSYRDTQYF
TRBJ1-1 TRBV20-1 CSAQGNTEAFF
TRBJ1-4 TRBV28 CASTTDRLPTNEKLFF
TRBJ2-3 TRBV7-2 CASSHAGGRSTDTQYF
TRBJ1-5 TRBV19 CASSPRTSHRGNQPQHF
TRBJ2-3 TRBV29-1 CSVLDWREETDTQYF
TRBJ2-3 TRBV7-9 CSSSLYRLASTDTQYF
- TRBV7-2 CASSLKGAYEQYF
TRBJ2-6 TRBV6-6 CASSYLPGSGANVLTF
TRBJ2-7 TRBV5-1 CASSLSAGSYEQYF
TRBJ2-7 TRBV11-2 CASSSIRGSYEQYF
TRBJ2-7 TRBV19 CASSRQGREQYF
TRBJ2-7 TRBV29-1 CSVEGLTSGTRSSYEQYF
TRBJ2-2 TRBV6-6 CASRNRGRGTGELFF
TRBJ2-5 TRBV7-9 CASSLRSGETQYF
TRBJ2-3 TRBV28 CASRPVGARTSTDTQYF
TRBJ2-1 TRBV19 CASSIDSGSYNEQFF
TRBJ2-7 TRBV28 CASRFWTGGEEQYF
TRBJ2-1 TRBV2 CASTGLAGGIEQFF
TRBJ2-2 TRBV5-1 CASSLELAGTGELFF
TRBJ1-1 TRBV18 CASSKPLGQNATSAFF
TRBJ2-1 TRBV2 CASRYLATQGINEQFF
TRBJ1-2 TRBV28 CASSFDQYGYTF
TRBJ2-5 TRBV7-2 CASSSGQGRETQYF
TRBJ1-5 TRBV6-1 CASSAALTGPRQPQHF
TRBJ2-3 TRBV2 CASSETGGPVDTQYF
TRBJ2-3 TRBV27 CASRPTSGFTDTQYF
TRBJ1-5 TRBV6-1 CASSEKPGQGQPQHF
TRBJ2-1 TRBV7-9 CASTLGLAGYNEQFF
TRBJ2-2 TRBV11-2 CASSLASLARNTGELFF
TRBJ1-2 TRBV28 CASSLPQQGWGYTF
TRBJ2-3 TRBV4-2 CASSQVVGASGRDTDTQYF
TRBJ2-2 TRBV7-9 CASSLVSGGHTGELFF